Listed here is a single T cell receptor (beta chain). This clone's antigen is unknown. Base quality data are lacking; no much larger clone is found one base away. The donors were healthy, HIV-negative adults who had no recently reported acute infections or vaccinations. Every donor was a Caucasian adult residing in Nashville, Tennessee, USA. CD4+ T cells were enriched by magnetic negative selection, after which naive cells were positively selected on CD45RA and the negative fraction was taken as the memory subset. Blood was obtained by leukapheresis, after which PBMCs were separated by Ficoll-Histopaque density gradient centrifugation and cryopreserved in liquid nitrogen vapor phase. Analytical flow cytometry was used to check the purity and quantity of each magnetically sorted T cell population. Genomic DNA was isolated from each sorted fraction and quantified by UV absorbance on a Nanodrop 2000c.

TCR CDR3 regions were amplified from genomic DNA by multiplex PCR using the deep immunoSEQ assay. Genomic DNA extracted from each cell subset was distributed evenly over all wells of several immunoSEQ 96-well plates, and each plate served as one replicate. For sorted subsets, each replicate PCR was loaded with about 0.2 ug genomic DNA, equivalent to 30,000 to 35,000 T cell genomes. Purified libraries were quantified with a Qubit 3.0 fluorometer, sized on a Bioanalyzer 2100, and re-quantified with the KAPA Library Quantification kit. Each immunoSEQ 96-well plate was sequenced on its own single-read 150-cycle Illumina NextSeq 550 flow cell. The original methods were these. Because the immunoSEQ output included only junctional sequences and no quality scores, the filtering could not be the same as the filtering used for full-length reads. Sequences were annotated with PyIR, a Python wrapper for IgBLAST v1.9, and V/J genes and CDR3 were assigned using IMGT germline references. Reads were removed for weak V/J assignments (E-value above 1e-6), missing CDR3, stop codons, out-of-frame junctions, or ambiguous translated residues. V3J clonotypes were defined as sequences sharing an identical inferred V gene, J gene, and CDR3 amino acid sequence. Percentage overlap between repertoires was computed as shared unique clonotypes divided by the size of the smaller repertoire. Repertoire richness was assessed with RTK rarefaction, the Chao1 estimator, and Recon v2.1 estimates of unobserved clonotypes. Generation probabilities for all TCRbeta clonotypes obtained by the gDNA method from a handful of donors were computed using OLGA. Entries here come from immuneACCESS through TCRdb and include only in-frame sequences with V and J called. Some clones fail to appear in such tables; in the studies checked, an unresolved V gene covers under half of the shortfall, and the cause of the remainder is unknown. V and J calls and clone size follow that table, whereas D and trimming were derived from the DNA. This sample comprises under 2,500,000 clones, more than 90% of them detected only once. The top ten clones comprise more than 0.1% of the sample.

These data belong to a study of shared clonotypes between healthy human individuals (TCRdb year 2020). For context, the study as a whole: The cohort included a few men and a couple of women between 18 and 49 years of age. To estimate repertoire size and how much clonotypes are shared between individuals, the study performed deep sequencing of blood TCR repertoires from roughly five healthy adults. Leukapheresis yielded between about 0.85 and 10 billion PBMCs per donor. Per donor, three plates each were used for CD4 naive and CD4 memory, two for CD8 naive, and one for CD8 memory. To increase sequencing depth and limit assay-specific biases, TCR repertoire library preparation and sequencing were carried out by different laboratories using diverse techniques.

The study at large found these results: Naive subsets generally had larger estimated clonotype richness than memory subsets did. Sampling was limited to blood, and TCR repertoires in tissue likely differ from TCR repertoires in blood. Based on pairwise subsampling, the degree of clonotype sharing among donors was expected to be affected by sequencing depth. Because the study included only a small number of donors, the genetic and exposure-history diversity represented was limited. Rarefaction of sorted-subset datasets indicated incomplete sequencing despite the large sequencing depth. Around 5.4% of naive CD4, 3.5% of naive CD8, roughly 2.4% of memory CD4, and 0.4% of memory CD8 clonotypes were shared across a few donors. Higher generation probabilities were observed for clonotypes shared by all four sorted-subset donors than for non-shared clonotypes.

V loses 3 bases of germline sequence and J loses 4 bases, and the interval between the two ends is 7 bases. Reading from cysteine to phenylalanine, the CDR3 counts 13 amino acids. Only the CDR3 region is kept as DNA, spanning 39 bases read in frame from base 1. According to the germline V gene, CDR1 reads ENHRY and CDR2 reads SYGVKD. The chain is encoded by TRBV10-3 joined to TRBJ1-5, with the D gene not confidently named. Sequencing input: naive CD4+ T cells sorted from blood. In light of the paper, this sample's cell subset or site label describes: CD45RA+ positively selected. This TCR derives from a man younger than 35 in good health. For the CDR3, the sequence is CAISDISNQPQHF. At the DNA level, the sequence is TGTGCCATCAGTGATATAAGTAATCAGCCCCAGCATTTT.